This T cell receptor (beta chain) stems from a study of identifying expanded T cells in peripheral blood. Some clones are missing from TCRdb's copy, which holds only in-frame ones; the method was immunoSEQ multiplex PCR. The repertoire includes more than 45,000 clones, about four fifths of them detected once, and roughly 15% sits in the top ten. No infections or other immune events were documented during collection. V dropped 2 bases and J dropped 7 bases, with 5 bases sitting between them. The CDR3 spans 12 residues. Germline loops: CDR1 MNHEY, CDR2 SVGAGI. Of note for this clone: No antigen is known for it.

General study results and limits: Variance in clone template counts between approximately two-week samples significantly increased with total template count across all healthy donors. Technical replicates showed around 1.2 changed clones; two weeks 15 to 20; four weeks 19.

The sample taken for sequencing was blood. The chain carries TRBV6-5 and TRBJ2-2; D may be TRBD2 (5 bases). This TCR was sampled from a person between 18 and 69 years old in good health. The CDR3 sequence is CASSYRGGELFF. In DNA, the CDR3 is TGTGCCAGCAGTTACCGGGGCGGGGAGCTGTTTTTT.